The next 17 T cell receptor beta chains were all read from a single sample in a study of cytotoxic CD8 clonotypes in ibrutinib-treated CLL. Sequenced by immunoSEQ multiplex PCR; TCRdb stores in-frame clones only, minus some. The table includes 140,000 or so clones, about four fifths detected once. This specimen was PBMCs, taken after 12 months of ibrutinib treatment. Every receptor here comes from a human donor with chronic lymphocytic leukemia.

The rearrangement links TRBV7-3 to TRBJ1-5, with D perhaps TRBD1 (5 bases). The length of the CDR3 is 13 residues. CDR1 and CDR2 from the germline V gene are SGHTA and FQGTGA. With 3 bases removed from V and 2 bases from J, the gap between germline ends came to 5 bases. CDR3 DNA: TGTGCCAGCAGCTTGGGACGCAATCAGCCCCAGCATTTT. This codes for CASSLGRNQPQHF. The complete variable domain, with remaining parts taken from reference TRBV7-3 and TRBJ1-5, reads GAGVSQTPSNKVTEKGKYVELRCDPISGHTALYWYRQSLGQGPEFLIYFQGTGAADDSGLPNDRFFAVRPEGSVSTLKIQRTERGDSAVYLCASSLGRNQPQHFGDGTRLSIL.

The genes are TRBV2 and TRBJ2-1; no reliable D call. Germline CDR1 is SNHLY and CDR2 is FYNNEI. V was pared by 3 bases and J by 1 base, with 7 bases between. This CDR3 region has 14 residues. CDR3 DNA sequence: TGTGCCAGCAGTGATGACCAGTCCTACAATGAGCAGTTCTTC. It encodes CASSDDQSYNEQFF.

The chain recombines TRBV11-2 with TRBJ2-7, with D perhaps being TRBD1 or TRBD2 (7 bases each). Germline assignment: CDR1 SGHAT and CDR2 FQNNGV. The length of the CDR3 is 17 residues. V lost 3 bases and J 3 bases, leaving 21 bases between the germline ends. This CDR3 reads CASSFAKGRDSYYEQYF. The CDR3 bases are TGTGCCAGCAGCTTCGCCAAAGGGAGGGACAGCTACTACGAGCAGTACTTC. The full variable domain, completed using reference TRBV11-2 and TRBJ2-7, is EAGVAQSPRYKIIEKRQSVAFWCNPISGHATLYWYQQILGQGPKLLIQFQNNGVVDDSQLPKDRFSAERLKGVDSTLKIQPAKLEDSAVYLCASSFAKGRDSYYEQYFGPGTRLTVT.

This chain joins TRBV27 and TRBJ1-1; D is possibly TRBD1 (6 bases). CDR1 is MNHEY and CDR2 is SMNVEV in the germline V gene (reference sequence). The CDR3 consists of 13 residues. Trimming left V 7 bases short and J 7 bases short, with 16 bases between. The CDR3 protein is CASTLLKGGEAFF. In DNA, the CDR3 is TGTGCCAGCACCCTCCTCAAGGGGGGTGAAGCTTTCTTT.

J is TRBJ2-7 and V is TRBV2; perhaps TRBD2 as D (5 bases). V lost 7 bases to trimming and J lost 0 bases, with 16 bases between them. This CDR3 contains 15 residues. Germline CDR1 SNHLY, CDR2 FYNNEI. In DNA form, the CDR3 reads TGTGCCAGCAAGGAGGACCTTCCGGGCTCCTACGAGCAGTACTTC. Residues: CASKEDLPGSYEQYF.

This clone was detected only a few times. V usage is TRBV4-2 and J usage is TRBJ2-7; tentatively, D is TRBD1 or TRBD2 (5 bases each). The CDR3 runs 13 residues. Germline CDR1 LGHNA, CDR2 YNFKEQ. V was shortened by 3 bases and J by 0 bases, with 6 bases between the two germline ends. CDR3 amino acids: CASSHGGSYEQYF. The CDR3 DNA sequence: TGTGCCAGCAGCCATGGGGGCTCCTACGAGCAGTACTTC.

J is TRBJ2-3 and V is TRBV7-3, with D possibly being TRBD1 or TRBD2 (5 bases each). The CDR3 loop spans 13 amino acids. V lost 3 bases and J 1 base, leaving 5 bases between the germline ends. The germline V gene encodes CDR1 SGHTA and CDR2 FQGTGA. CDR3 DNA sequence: TGTGCCAGCAGCTTGGGGGGCACAGATACGCAGTATTTT. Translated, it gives CASSLGGTDTQYF.

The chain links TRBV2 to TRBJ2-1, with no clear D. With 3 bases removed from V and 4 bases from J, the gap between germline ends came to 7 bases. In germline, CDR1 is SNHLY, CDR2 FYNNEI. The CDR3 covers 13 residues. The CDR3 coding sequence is TGTGCCAGCAGTGACTCAGTGTACAATGAGCAGTTCTTC. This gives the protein CASSDSVYNEQFF.

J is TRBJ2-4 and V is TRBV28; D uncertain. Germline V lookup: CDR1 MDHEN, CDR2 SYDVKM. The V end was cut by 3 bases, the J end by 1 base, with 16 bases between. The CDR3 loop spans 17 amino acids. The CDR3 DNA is TGTGCCAGCAGTTTGTTTTCTAAAGATGGGGCCAAAAACATTCAGTACTTC. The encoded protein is CASSLFSKDGAKNIQYF.

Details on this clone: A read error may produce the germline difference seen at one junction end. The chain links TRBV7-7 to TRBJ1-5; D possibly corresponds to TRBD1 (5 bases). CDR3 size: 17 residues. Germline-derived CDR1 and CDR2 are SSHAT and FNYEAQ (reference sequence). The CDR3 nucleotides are TGTGCTAGCAGCTCACCGGGACTTAGACATTGCAATCAGCCCCAGCATTTT. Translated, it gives CASSSPGLRHCNQPQHF.

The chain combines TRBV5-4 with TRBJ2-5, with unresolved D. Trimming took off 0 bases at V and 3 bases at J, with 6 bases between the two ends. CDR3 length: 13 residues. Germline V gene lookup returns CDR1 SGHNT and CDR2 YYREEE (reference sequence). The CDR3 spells CASSLVMEETQYF. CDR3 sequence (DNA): TGTGCCAGCAGCTTGGTTATGGAAGAGACCCAGTACTTC.

The CDR3, as DNA: TGCGCCAGCAGTGGAGGACTAGCGGCCTACGAGCAGTACTTC. The encoded protein is CASSGGLAAYEQYF. V usage is TRBV5-1 and J usage is TRBJ2-7; 10 nucleotides align to TRBD2. From germline, CDR1 is SGHRS and CDR2 YFSETQ. V was pared by 5 bases and J by 2 bases, with 4 bases of the junction left unmatched. CDR3 size: 14 residues.

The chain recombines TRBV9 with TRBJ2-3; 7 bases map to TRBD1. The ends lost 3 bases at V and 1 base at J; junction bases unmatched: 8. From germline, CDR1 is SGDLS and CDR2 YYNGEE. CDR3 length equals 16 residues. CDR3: CASSARQGEGTDTQYF. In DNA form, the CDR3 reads TGTGCCAGCAGCGCCCGACAGGGCGAGGGCACAGATACGCAGTATTTT. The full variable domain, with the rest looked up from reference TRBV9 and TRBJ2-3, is DSGVTQTPKHLITATGQRVTLRCSPRSGDLSVYWYQQSLDQGLQFLIQYYNGEERAKGNILERFSAQQFPDLHSELNLSSLELGDSALYFCASSARQGEGTDTQYFGPGTRLTVL.

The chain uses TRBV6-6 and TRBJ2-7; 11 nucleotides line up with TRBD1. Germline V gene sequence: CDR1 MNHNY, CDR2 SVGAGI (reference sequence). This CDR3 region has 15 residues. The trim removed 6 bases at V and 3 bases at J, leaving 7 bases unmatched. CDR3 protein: CASRRDRGAIYEQYF. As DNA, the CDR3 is TGTGCCAGCAGGAGGGACAGGGGGGCAATCTACGAGCAGTACTTC.

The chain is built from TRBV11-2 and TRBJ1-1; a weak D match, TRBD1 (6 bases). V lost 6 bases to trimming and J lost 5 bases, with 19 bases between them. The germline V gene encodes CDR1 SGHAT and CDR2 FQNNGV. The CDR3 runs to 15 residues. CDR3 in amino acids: CASSYTGPLGTEAFF. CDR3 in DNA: TGTGCCAGCAGTTATACAGGGCCCCTTGGGACTGAAGCTTTCTTT.

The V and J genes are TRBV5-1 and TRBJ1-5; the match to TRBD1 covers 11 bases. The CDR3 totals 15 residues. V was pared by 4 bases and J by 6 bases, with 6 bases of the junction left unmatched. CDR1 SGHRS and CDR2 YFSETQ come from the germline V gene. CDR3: CASSKGTGGGQPQHF. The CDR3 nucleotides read TGCGCCAGCAGCAAAGGGACAGGGGGTGGTCAGCCCCAGCATTTT.

The DNA for the CDR3 is TGCGCCAGCAGCCAAGGGCCGGTTAACTATGGCTACACCTTC. It specifies CASSQGPVNYGYTF. V and J are TRBV4-1 and TRBJ1-2; D is undetermined. Germline V gene lookup returns CDR1 MGHRA and CDR2 YSYEKL. This CDR3 spans 14 amino acids. Deletions cut 1 base from V and 1 base from J, with 7 bases between.